These 27 T cell receptor beta chains were all obtained from the same sample, sequenced in a study of shared T cell receptors in the human thymus. TCRdb's copy holds only in-frame clones and misses some; the assay was immunoSEQ multiplex PCR. This repertoire shows 600,000 to 900,000 clones, 70% to 90% found once; its top ten account for about 0.011%. Separately, the same data were catalogued under a study of human thymus T cells.

The sample comprised thymocytes. The receptors were gathered from a girl less than two years old with a congenital heart defect.

The gene calls are TRBV7-8 and TRBJ1-5; D is perhaps TRBD1 (6 bases). Germline assignment: CDR1 SGHVS and CDR2 FQNEAQ. V gave up 1 base and J gave up 0 bases, with 22 bases separating them. This CDR3 is 20 amino acids long. The CDR3 loop is CASSLGIGDTKWGSNQPQHF. DNA for the CDR3: TGTGCCAGCAGCTTAGGAATCGGGGACACCAAGTGGGGTAGCAATCAGCCCCAGCATTTT.

The gene calls are TRBV5-4 and TRBJ1-1; D is ambiguous. The CDR3 covers 13 residues. Deletions cut 5 bases from V and 5 bases from J, with 13 bases between. In germline, CDR1 is SGHNT, CDR2 YYREEE (reference sequence). CDR3 region: CASRLGRETEAFF. The CDR3 DNA follows: TGTGCCAGCAGACTAGGGAGGGAAACTGAAGCTTTCTTT.

For this clone: The sample has other DNA sequences that encode this CDR3 too. The chain links TRBV9 to TRBJ1-6, with D possibly matching TRBD1 (5 bases). Looked up from germline, CDR1 is SGDLS and CDR2 is YYNGEE. The CDR3 extends over 17 amino acids. V was cut by 6 bases and J by 5 bases, with 21 bases left in between. Written as DNA, the CDR3 is TGTGCCAGCAACAACCCTAAGGGGCAGAGAGATAATTCACCCCTCCACTTT. This sequence encodes CASNNPKGQRDNSPLHF.

The chain links TRBV7-2 to TRBJ2-1, with a tentative D call TRBD1 (6 bases). Germline lookup yields CDR1 SGHTA and CDR2 FQGNSA. Trimming removed 2 bases from V and 8 bases from J, with 19 bases in between. This CDR3 has 16 residues. The CDR3 here is CASSLRSQGRGHEQFF. CDR3 bases: TGTGCCAGCAGCTTAAGGTCACAGGGCAGGGGCCATGAGCAGTTCTTC. Based on the CDR3 plus reference TRBV7-2 and TRBJ2-1, the full variable domain is GAGVSQSPSNKVTEKGKDVELRCDPISGHTALYWYRQSLGQGLEFLIYFQGNSAPDKSGLPSDRFSAERTGGSVSTLTIQRTQQEDSAVYLCASSLRSQGRGHEQFFGPGTRLTVL.

The chain carries TRBV11-2 and TRBJ1-2; D is perhaps TRBD1 (5 bases). This CDR3 comprises 17 residues. Deletions cut 1 base from V and 4 bases from J, with 19 bases between. CDR1 is SGHAT and CDR2 is FQNNGV in the germline V gene. This chain's CDR3 is CASSLGGAGPGVYGYTF. The CDR3, as DNA: TGTGCCAGCAGCTTAGGCGGGGCCGGACCGGGCGTCTATGGCTACACCTTC.

V is TRBV28 and J is TRBJ1-1; D is perhaps TRBD1 (6 bases). The germline V gene has CDR1 MDHEN and CDR2 SYDVKM. The CDR3 runs to 22 residues. V was trimmed by 10 bases and J by 0 bases, leaving 39 bases between them. In DNA form, the CDR3 reads TGTGCCACCGGTTTGCCCTCTGCCGAGGGTAACGGCGTAACAGGGATGAACACTGAAGCTTTCTTT. Translating it yields CATGLPSAEGNGVTGMNTEAFF.

V usage is TRBV28 and J usage is TRBJ1-4, with no clear D. This CDR3 region has 16 residues. Germline CDR1 MDHEN, CDR2 SYDVKM. The V end lost 2 bases, the J end lost 6 bases, and 16 bases lay between the germline ends. CDR3 residues: CASSLTKRPYYEKLFF. CDR3 bases: TGTGCCAGCAGTTTAACCAAACGTCCCTACTATGAAAAACTGTTTTTT.

The DNA of the CDR3 is TGTGCTAGTGGTCCCCCCTCGGGGTTACATGGCTACACCTTC. Protein sequence: CASGPPSGLHGYTF. The rearrangement joins TRBV12-5 to TRBJ1-2, with D uncertain. CDR1 and CDR2 from the germline V gene are LGHNT and FRNRAP. V was trimmed by 5 bases and J by 6 bases, leaving 16 bases between them. This CDR3 is built from 14 residues. Looking up the rest from reference TRBV12-5 and TRBJ1-2 gives the full variable domain: DARVTQTPRHKVTEMGQEVTMRCQPILGHNTVFWYRQTMMQGLELLAYFRNRAPLDDSGMPKDRFSAEMPDATLATLKIQPSEPRDSAVYFCASGPPSGLHGYTFGSGTRLTVV.

The chain links TRBV14 to TRBJ1-1; D is uncertain. There are 16 residues in the CDR3. Germline CDR1 SGHDN, CDR2 FVKESK. The V gene lost 3 bases and the J gene lost 1 base, with 15 bases spanning the gap. The CDR3 spells CASSHTWERENTEAFF. Here the CDR3 DNA reads TGTGCCAGCAGCCACACGTGGGAACGGGAGAACACTGAAGCTTTCTTT.

Here the CDR3 reads CSVERTSGAPSSTDTQYF. The CDR3 nucleotides are TGCAGCGTTGAAAGGACTAGCGGGGCACCTTCTAGCACAGATACGCAGTATTTT. The chain uses TRBV29-1 and TRBJ2-3; 12 positions match TRBD2. Germline V gives CDR1 SQVTM, CDR2 ANQGSEA. With V trimmed by 2 bases and J by 0 bases, 9 bases remained unmatched. This CDR3 region has 18 residues.

V is TRBV28 and J is TRBJ1-2, with D hard to call. The germline CDR1 and CDR2 sequences are MDHEN and SYDVKM. The CDR3 extends over 15 amino acids. The ends were cut back, 6 bases at V and 0 bases at J, with 14 bases in the middle. In nucleotides, the CDR3 is TGTGCCAGCAGCCCGGGGAAGATAGCTAACTATGGCTACACCTTC. Protein: CASSPGKIANYGYTF.

The chain combines TRBV19 with TRBJ1-2; TRBD1 aligns across 8 bases. V shed 4 bases and J 0 bases; nucleotides not matched to a gene: 4. CDR1 is LNHDA and CDR2 is SQIVND in the germline V gene (reference sequence). The CDR3 has 15 residues. The chain's CDR3 is CASSRGDRSNYGYTF. The CDR3 DNA reads as TGTGCCAGTAGTAGGGGGGACAGGTCTAACTATGGCTACACCTTC.

The rearrangement joins TRBV23-1 to TRBJ2-6; D might be TRBD1 (6 bases). TRBV23-1 is an ORF for which the function is uncertain. The CDR3 extends over 19 amino acids. The V gene lost 0 bases and the J gene lost 0 bases, with 15 bases spanning the gap. The CDR3 nucleotides read TGCGCCAGCAGTCAATCATGGACAGTAAATGGCTCTGGGGCCAACGTCCTGACTTTC. This codes for CASSQSWTVNGSGANVLTF.

CDR3 bases: TGTGCCAGCATCGGGGACAGCTATGGCTACACCTTC. This codes for CASIGDSYGYTF. The V gene is TRBV7-2, the J gene TRBJ1-2; 7 bases are shared with TRBD1. J was trimmed by 4 bases and V by 7 bases; bases with no gene match: 3. The CDR3 spans 12 residues. The germline V gene has CDR1 SGHTA and CDR2 FQGNSA.

This chain uses TRBV27 with TRBJ1-1, with TRBD1 matching over 10 bases. CDR1 is MNHEY, CDR2 SMNVEV, per germline (reference sequence). The CDR3 has 13 residues. With 1 base clipped from V and 7 bases from J, the junction kept 0 bases outside the gene matches. The CDR3 spells CASSLWDRGEAFF. The CDR3 DNA is TGTGCCAGCAGTTTATGGGACAGGGGTGAAGCTTTCTTT.

This sequence joins TRBV5-5 and TRBJ1-1; 8 bases match TRBD1. CDR1 and CDR2 (germline): SGHKS, YYEKEE (reference sequence). With V trimmed by 0 bases and J by 7 bases, 17 bases remained unmatched. This CDR3 spans 18 amino acids. The CDR3 protein is CASSLGSEIDRGGGEAFF. In nucleotides, the CDR3 is TGTGCCAGCAGCTTGGGATCGGAGATTGACAGGGGAGGTGGTGAAGCTTTCTTT.

The sample holds one count of this clone. The chain has TRBV9 and TRBJ2-6; a weak D match, TRBD2 (7 bases). The CDR3 totals 18 residues. The germline V gene encodes CDR1 SGDLS and CDR2 YYNGEE. V was trimmed by 0 bases and J by 2 bases, leaving 15 bases between them. Here the CDR3 reads CASSVGGGHGTGANVLTF. CDR3 DNA sequence: TGTGCCAGCAGCGTAGGGGGGGGGCACGGTACTGGGGCCAACGTCCTGACTTTC.

The rearrangement links TRBV10-3 to TRBJ2-5; TRBD2 aligns across 11 bases. Looked up from germline, CDR1 is ENHRY and CDR2 is SYGVKD. Losses at the gene ends were 2 bases for V and 5 bases for J; bases not matched to a gene: 19. CDR3 length: 20 residues. The CDR3 coding sequence is TGTGCCATCAGTGAGCCGACTAGCGGGGCCCAAAGCGACAACGACGAGACCCAGTACTTC. It codes for CAISEPTSGAQSDNDETQYF.

This rearrangement joins TRBV5-8 to TRBJ2-7, with D possibly being TRBD2 (5 bases). The CDR3 contains 14 residues. Germline CDR1 is SGHTS and CDR2 is YDEGEE. The V end was cut by 5 bases, the J end by 5 bases, with 17 bases between. The DNA for the CDR3 is TGTGCCAGCAGTCCCGGGCCTCAGGAGGACGAGCAGTACTTC. Protein: CASSPGPQEDEQYF.

V gene TRBV21-1 combines with J gene TRBJ1-1; the table's D call, TRBD1, was not checked against the DNA. TRBV21-1 is shown as a pseudogene. CDR3 length: 18 amino acids. The CDR3 region is CASSKIPLRDRVATEAFF. CDR3 DNA sequence: TGTGCCAGCAGCAAAATCCCGCTCCGGGACAGGGTAGCCACTGAAGCTTTCTTT.

In its sample, this clone was seen once. In DNA, the CDR3 is TGTGCCATCAGTGGACCGAGGGGACAGGGAGGTGGCCAAGAGACCCAGTACTTC. Amino acids: CAISGPRGQGGGQETQYF. The chain couples TRBV10-3 to TRBJ2-5, with TRBD1 matching over 9 bases. The germline V gene has CDR1 ENHRY and CDR2 SYGVKD. The ends lost 4 bases at V and 1 base at J; junction bases unmatched: 13. The CDR3 is 18 amino acids.

The chain links TRBV14 to TRBJ2-5; 9 bases agree with TRBD2. There are 18 residues in the CDR3. V lost 0 bases, J lost 1 base, and 9 bases stayed unmatched. Germline CDR1 is SGHDN and CDR2 is FVKESK. The CDR3 sequence: CASSQDFLTSGCQETQYF. CDR3 sequence (DNA): TGTGCCAGCAGCCAAGACTTTTTGACTAGCGGCTGCCAAGAGACCCAGTACTTC.

The rearrangement links TRBV5-1 to TRBJ2-1, with TRBD1 identical over 10 bases. The CDR3 loop spans 15 amino acids. The V and J ends lost 4 bases and 5 bases, in that order; junction bases with no gene match: 6. Germline CDR1 is SGHRS and CDR2 is YFSETQ. The CDR3: CASSNDRGPHNEQFF. The CDR3 region has the DNA TGCGCCAGCAGCAATGACAGGGGGCCCCACAATGAGCAGTTCTTC.

This chain uses TRBV4-1 with TRBJ1-1; D remains unclear. The V gene lost 4 bases and the J gene lost 1 base, with 13 bases spanning the gap. The germline V gene has CDR1 MGHRA and CDR2 YSYEKL. The CDR3 is 15 amino acids. The CDR3: CASSRAYTRNTEAFF. The CDR3 nucleotides are TGCGCCAGCAGCCGGGCCTACACCAGGAACACTGAAGCTTTCTTT.

The chain is built from TRBV12-5 and TRBJ1-2; 7 positions agree with TRBD1. V was clipped by 1 base and J by 8 bases; unmatched bases: 10. Germline-derived CDR1 and CDR2 are LGHNT and FRNRAP. The CDR3 runs 15 residues. The CDR3 DNA reads as TGTGCTAGTGGTTTGGAGCACTCAGGGGGGCGAGGCTACACCTTC. This translates into CASGLEHSGGRGYTF.

The chain recombines TRBV7-6 with TRBJ1-4, with 7 bases fitting TRBD1. The CDR3 runs to 17 residues. V gave up 5 bases and J gave up 2 bases; unmatched junction bases: 11. The V gene's germline CDR1 is SGHVS and CDR2 FNYEAQ. The CDR3 sequence is CASSGARDRETNEKLFF. The CDR3 DNA reads as TGTGCCAGCAGCGGAGCGCGGGACAGAGAGACTAATGAAAAACTGTTTTTT.

This chain links TRBV5-6 with TRBJ1-1, with D unresolved. V was cut by 0 bases and J by 12 bases, with 12 bases left in between. CDR3 length: 12 amino acids. The germline gives CDR1 SGHDT, CDR2 YYEEEE. The CDR3 spells CASSLAKTRTFF. DNA of the CDR3: TGTGCCAGCAGCTTGGCTAAAACCAGGACTTTCTTT.